These 18 T cell receptor beta chains were sequenced from one sample in a study of blood T cell repertoires in COVID-19. Measured with immunoSEQ multiplex PCR; TCRdb has only the in-frame clones, and not every one. The repertoire has approximately 100,000 clones, 85% of them found once; the top ten carry 38%. Material: peripheral blood. The receptors stem from a man aged 80 or over with acute or convalescent COVID-19.

The chain uses TRBV19 and TRBJ2-1; possibly TRBD2 for D (6 bases). The CDR3 spans 15 residues. Germline V CDR1 and CDR2: LNHDA, SQIVND (reference sequence). V shed 4 bases and J shed 7 bases, with 17 bases lying between them. CDR3 bases: TGTGCCAGTAGTAAAAGACCGGGAGTGGGGAATGAGCAGTTCTTC. This codes for CASSKRPGVGNEQFF.

This chain links TRBV15 with TRBJ1-3; the match to TRBD1 covers 8 bases. The CDR3 sequence is 14 residues long. CDR1 is LNHNV and CDR2 is YYDKDF in the germline V gene (reference sequence). Trimming took 5 bases from V and 4 from J; bases not matched to a gene: 4. In DNA, the CDR3 is TGTGCCACCAGCTCGGACAGGGCAGGAAACACCATATATTTT. Its translation is CATSSDRAGNTIYF.

This chain joins TRBV5-1 and TRBJ1-1; TRBD1 might be the D (6 bases). The CDR3 has 13 residues. Germline values: CDR1 SGHRS, CDR2 YFSETQ. The V gene lost 2 bases and the J gene lost 1 base, with 6 bases spanning the gap. In DNA, the CDR3 is TGCGCCAGCAGCTTACAGGGGAACACTGAAGCTTTCTTT. Translating it yields CASSLQGNTEAFF.

V is TRBV4-1 and J is TRBJ2-3; 12 nucleotides align to TRBD2. The V gene end was trimmed by 0 bases and the J gene end by 0 bases; junction bases not matched to a gene: 4. This CDR3 comprises 18 residues. CDR1 MGHRA and CDR2 YSYEKL come from the germline V gene. CDR3 nucleotide sequence: TGCGCCAGCAGCCAAGAACTAGCGGGAGGCCTTAGCACAGATACGCAGTATTTT. It specifies CASSQELAGGLSTDTQYF.

V gene TRBV10-3 combines with J gene TRBJ2-7; D uncertain. Trimming removed 0 bases from V and 2 bases from J, with 11 bases in between. Germline CDR1 and CDR2: ENHRY and SYGVKD. This CDR3 is 15 amino acids long. The CDR3 reads CAISESIANPYEQYF. Here the CDR3 DNA reads TGTGCCATCAGTGAGTCGATAGCTAACCCCTACGAGCAGTACTTC.

This sequence joins TRBV27 and TRBJ1-2; 8 bases match TRBD1. The trim removed 5 bases at V and 8 bases at J, leaving 10 bases unmatched. This CDR3 has 14 amino acids. The germline V gene has CDR1 MNHEY and CDR2 SMNVEV (reference sequence). CDR3 nucleotides: TGTGCCAGCAGTCCCCAAGAGACAGGGGAGGGCTACACCTTC. Translating gives CASSPQETGEGYTF.

This chain links TRBV5-6 with TRBJ2-7, with 11 positions matching TRBD2. Trimming cost V 4 bases and J 2 bases; bases outside gene matches: 11. The germline V gene encodes CDR1 SGHDT and CDR2 YYEEEE. The CDR3 extends over 17 amino acids. The CDR3 sequence is CASSDRLAGTGTYEQYF. The CDR3 nucleotides read TGTGCCAGCAGCGACCGACTAGCGGGGACGGGAACCTACGAGCAGTACTTC.

The rearrangement joins TRBV20-1 to TRBJ2-5; 8 bases agree with TRBD2. The CDR3 is 15 residues long. The junction had 11 bases not matched to a gene; V was cut back by 3 bases and J by 5 bases. The germline CDR1 and CDR2 sequences are DFQATT and SNEGSKA (reference sequence). In nucleotides, the CDR3 is TGCAGTGCTAGTGCTGGGACTCCGGGGGGGGAGACCCAGTACTTC. It yields the protein CSASAGTPGGETQYF.

V and J are TRBV5-4 and TRBJ1-1; tentative D call: TRBD1 (6 bases). The germline CDR1 and CDR2 sequences are SGHNT and YYREEE (reference sequence). Trimming removed 0 bases from V and 10 bases from J, with 10 bases in between. The CDR3 loop spans 12 amino acids. Here the CDR3 DNA reads TGTGCCAGCAGCTTGGACAGGGCCAGAGCTTTCTTT. Its translation is CASSLDRARAFF.

This clone was counted once. J is TRBJ1-2 and V is TRBV9, with a weak D call TRBD1 (6 bases). Germline V gives CDR1 SGDLS, CDR2 YYNGEE. V was shortened by 4 bases and J by 9 bases, with 19 bases between the two germline ends. CDR3 length equals 14 residues. CDR3 sequence reads: CASSPHWGGTSYTF. In DNA form, the CDR3 reads TGTGCCAGCAGCCCCCATTGGGGGGGCACGAGCTACACCTTC.

As for this clone: The junction does not match germline at one end; this may be a read error. The chain employs TRBV9 and TRBJ1-6, with TRBD1 matching over 8 bases. The CDR3 loop spans 17 amino acids. Germline-derived CDR1 and CDR2 are SGDLS and YYNGEE. For the CDR3, the DNA is TGTGCCAGCAGCGAAAGGACAGGGAGCTCCCATAATTCACCCCTCCACTTT. Translating gives CASSERTGSSHNSPLHF.

The chain employs TRBV9 and TRBJ2-5, with 10 bases aligning to TRBD2. This CDR3 has 16 amino acids. The J segment lost 4 bases and the V segment lost 3 bases, leaving 9 bases of the junction unmatched. Germline V CDR1 and CDR2: SGDLS, YYNGEE. CDR3 protein: CASSAARLAGGETQYF. The CDR3 coding sequence is TGTGCCAGCAGCGCCGCAAGACTAGCGGGTGGAGAGACCCAGTACTTC.

The J gene is TRBJ2-4, the V gene TRBV5-1; a possible D gene is TRBD2 (6 bases). Germline lookup yields CDR1 SGHRS and CDR2 YFSETQ. The CDR3 is made up of 18 amino acids. V dropped 3 bases and J dropped 5 bases, with 24 bases sitting between them. The CDR3 region has the DNA TGCGCCAGCAGCTCTCGGCGGGGCCCGACTACTGGGGAAAACATTCAGTACTTC. Translated: CASSSRRGPTTGENIQYF.

This clone was seen more than once but under ten times. The rearrangement uses TRBV7-6 and TRBJ2-3; maybe TRBD2 (7 bases). This CDR3 has 15 residues. The V gene lost 4 bases and the J gene lost 8 bases, with 19 bases spanning the gap. CDR1 SGHVS and CDR2 FNYEAQ come from the germline V gene. In DNA form, the CDR3 reads TGTGCCAGCAGCTCTGGGGGCGGGAGCCGGGGTACGCAGTATTTT. This codes for CASSSGGGSRGTQYF.

In its sample, this clone was seen a few times. The chain employs TRBV18 and TRBJ2-3, with 8 nucleotides matching TRBD2. In germline, CDR1 is KGHSH, CDR2 LQKENI. Losses at the gene ends were 4 bases for V and 0 bases for J; bases not matched to a gene: 0. The CDR3 has 14 amino acids. CDR3 residues: CASSLAGSTDTQYF. CDR3 nucleotides: TGTGCCAGCTCACTAGCGGGGAGCACAGATACGCAGTATTTT.

V is TRBV5-1 and J is TRBJ2-1, with 7 bases lining up with TRBD2. Germline CDR1 and CDR2: SGHRS and YFSETQ. The CDR3 covers 15 residues. Losses at the gene ends were 4 bases for V and 8 bases for J; bases not matched to a gene: 12. The CDR3 sequence: CASSVSGANEHEQFF. The CDR3 DNA is TGCGCCAGCAGCGTGAGCGGGGCAAATGAGCATGAGCAGTTCTTC. Full variable domain (rest looked up from reference TRBV5-1 and TRBJ2-1): KAGVTQTPRYLIKTRGQQVTLSCSPISGHRSVSWYQQTPGQGLQFLFEYFSETQRNKGNFPGRFSGRQFSNSRSEMNVSTLELGDSALYLCASSVSGANEHEQFFGPGTRLTVL.

The V and J genes are TRBV5-1 and TRBJ2-1, with a tentative D call TRBD2 (5 bases). The germline V gene encodes CDR1 SGHRS and CDR2 YFSETQ. CDR3 length: 15 amino acids. Trimming stripped 2 bases from V and 6 bases from J, with 15 bases between. The DNA of the CDR3 is TGCGCCAGCAGCTTCTCCCAACATGGAGGCAATGAGCAGTTCTTC. Its translation is CASSFSQHGGNEQFF.

V gene TRBV7-9 combines with J gene TRBJ1-2; the D is unclear. Per germline, CDR1 SEHNR and CDR2 FQNEAQ (reference sequence). Deletions cut 3 bases from V and 2 bases from J, with 10 bases between. This CDR3 is 14 amino acids long. CDR3 loop: CASSLGGENYGYTF. The CDR3 nucleotides are TGTGCCAGCAGCTTGGGCGGGGAAAACTATGGCTACACCTTC.